This TCR beta chain was sequenced during a study of cytomegalovirus exposure and HLA in healthy donors. Study-level background: According to later analysis, the same platform produced the roughly 120 validation and several hundred first-cohort repertoires. Study-level points and caveats: Usually a TCR sequence was rare, but some public TCRs were found in many donors. CMV antigen specificity of three CMV-associated chains was confirmed in vitro. Investigators reported approximately 150 TCR beta chains as tied to cytomegalovirus.

Note on this clone: Its antigen is undetermined.

Method: immunoSEQ multiplex PCR; TCRdb's copy keeps in-frame clones and lacks some. The sample has about 62,000 clones, approximately 95% seen once. CDR1 MNHEY and CDR2 SMNVEV come from the germline V gene (reference sequence). V lost 5 bases, J lost 5 bases, and 16 bases lay in between. The CDR3 loop spans 15 amino acids. The sequencing input was PBMCs. This rearrangement joins TRBV27 to TRBJ1-5, with D perhaps TRBD1 (6 bases). The receptor comes from a woman aged 18-29 years in good health and CMV-seropositive. Here the CDR3 reads CASSPQGGPYQPQHF. The CDR3 DNA reads TGTGCCAGCAGTCCACAGGGCGGGCCATATCAGCCCCAGCATTTT.